This T cell receptor beta chain was identified during a study of T cell responses to AZD1222 COVID-19 vaccine. The repertoire was sequenced with immunoSEQ multiplex PCR; TCRdb's copy has only in-frame clones and lacks some. The data contain about 140,000 clones, approximately 88% of them singletons. This sample comprised peripheral blood, obtained on day 0 of AZD1222 vaccination. The sequence came from an adult in good health.

CDR3 sequence reads: CASSPPARNYGYTF. The CDR3 DNA sequence: TGTGCCAGCTCACCACCGGCCCGAAACTATGGCTACACCTTC. The chain employs TRBV18 and TRBJ1-2; D unclear. CDR3 length equals 14 residues. Germline assignment: CDR1 KGHSH and CDR2 LQKENI. Deletions cut 0 bases from V and 2 bases from J, with 7 bases between.